This T cell receptor (beta chain) was sequenced in a study of early T cells in non-severe SARS-CoV-2 infection. Study at large: The authors sequenced bulk RNA from unsorted whole blood, leaving chains unpaired.

As part of library construction, unique molecular identifiers were attached to individual cDNA molecules. Each CDR3 protein gets one entry after TCRdb re-called the 5' RACE reads with MiXCR. Of about 69,000 distinct CDR3 sequences listed, roughly 10% are singletons. Broader study findings: Private and CD4 specificities were missed by VDJdb matching, skewed to anti-spike CD8.

V lost 4 bases to trimming and J lost 7 bases, with 17 bases between them. CDR1 and CDR2 (germline): SGHRS, YFSETQ. This CDR3 region has 15 residues. This clonotype was counted only a few times. Its antigen is undetermined. The TCR originated in an adult who was a healthcare worker with PCR-confirmed SARS-CoV-2 infection or an uninfected control (not recorded which). Sequencing used whole blood. The V call is TRBV5-1, the J call TRBJ1-4; D perhaps matches TRBD1 (6 bases). The CDR3 loop reads CASSQGGTFGEKLFF. Here the CDR3 DNA reads TGCGCCAGCAGCCAAGGGGGGACTTTTGGTGAAAAACTGTTTTTT.